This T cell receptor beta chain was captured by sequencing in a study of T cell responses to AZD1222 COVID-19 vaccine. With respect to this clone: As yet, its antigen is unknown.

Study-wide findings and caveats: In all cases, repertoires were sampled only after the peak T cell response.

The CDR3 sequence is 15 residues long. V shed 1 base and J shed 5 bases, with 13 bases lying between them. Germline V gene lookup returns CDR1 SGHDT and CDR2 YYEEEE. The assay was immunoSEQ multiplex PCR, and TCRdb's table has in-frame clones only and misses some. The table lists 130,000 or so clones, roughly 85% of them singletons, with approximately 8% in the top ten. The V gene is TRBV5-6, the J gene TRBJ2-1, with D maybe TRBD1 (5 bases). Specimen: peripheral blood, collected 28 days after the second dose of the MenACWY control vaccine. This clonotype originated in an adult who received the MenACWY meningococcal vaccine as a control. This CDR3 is CASSLFKTGHNEQFF. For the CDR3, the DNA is TGTGCCAGCAGCTTGTTCAAAACAGGACACAATGAGCAGTTCTTC. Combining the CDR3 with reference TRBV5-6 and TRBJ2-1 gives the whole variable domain DAGVTQSPTHLIKTRGQQVTLRCSPKSGHDTVSWYQQALGQGPQFIFQYYEEEERQRGNFPDRFSGHQFPNYSSELNVNALLLGDSALYLCASSLFKTGHNEQFFGPGTRLTVL.